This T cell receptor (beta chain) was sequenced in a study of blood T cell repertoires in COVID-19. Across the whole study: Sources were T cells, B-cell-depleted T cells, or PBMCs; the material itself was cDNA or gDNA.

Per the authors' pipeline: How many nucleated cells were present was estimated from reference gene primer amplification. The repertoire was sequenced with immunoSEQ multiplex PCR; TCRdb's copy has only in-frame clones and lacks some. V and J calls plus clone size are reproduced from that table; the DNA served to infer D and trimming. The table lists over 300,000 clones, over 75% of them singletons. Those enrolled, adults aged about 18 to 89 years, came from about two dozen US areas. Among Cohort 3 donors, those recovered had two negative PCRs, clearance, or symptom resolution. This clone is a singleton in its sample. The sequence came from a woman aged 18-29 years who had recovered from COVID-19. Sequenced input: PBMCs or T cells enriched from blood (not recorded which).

The CDR3 is CASSPEGQGYEQYF. Written as DNA, the CDR3 is TGCGCCAGCAGCCCCGAAGGACAGGGATACGAGCAGTACTTC. The chain uses TRBV5-1 and TRBJ2-7; 8 bases match TRBD1. The junction had 7 bases not matched to a gene; V was cut back by 4 bases and J by 4 bases. CDR1 and CDR2 (germline): SGHRS, YFSETQ. This CDR3 is 14 amino acids long.